These 2 T cell receptor beta chains were sequenced from one sample in a study of T cells after yellow fever vaccination. TCRdb recomputed calls from the 5' RACE reads with MiXCR, one row per CDR3 protein. This table holds around 350,000 distinct CDR3 sequences, 6% to 8% found once. The sequenced sample was PBMCs, obtained 5 days after the yellow fever booster vaccination. The receptors come from a man aged 25 to 40 who received the YFV17D yellow fever vaccine.

This chain uses TRBV15 with TRBJ2-1, with 7 positions matching TRBD2. The CDR3 spans 19 residues. The V gene's germline CDR1 is LNHNV and CDR2 YYDKDF (reference sequence). V shed 5 bases, J shed 4 bases, and the junction held 20 bases outside the gene matches. CDR3 amino acids: CATSPQREGSLIGYNEQFF. CDR3 coding DNA: TGTGCCACCAGCCCCCAAAGGGAGGGGAGCCTTATAGGGTACAATGAGCAGTTCTTC.

The rearrangement uses TRBV20-1 and TRBJ1-2; D might be TRBD1 (6 bases). The CDR3 contains 11 residues. Between the trimmed V and J ends, which lost 4 bases and 6 bases, there was a span of 9 bases. The germline V gene encodes CDR1 DFQATT and CDR2 SNEGSKA (reference sequence). The CDR3 DNA reads TGCAGTGCTAACACAGGGCATGGCTACACCTTC. Its protein is CSANTGHGYTF.